The 24 T cell receptor beta chains given below trace back to one sample, sequenced in a study of T cells in women clearing cervical HPV infection (dated by TCRdb to 2017 to 2018). Receptor libraries were prepared by the immunoSEQ multiplex PCR assay. Drawn from immuneACCESS, this table holds only the in-frame rearrangements with V and J called that TCRdb kept. Clones are partly lost; checked studies trace under half to an unresolved V gene and leave the rest unexplained. This sample's clone table shows 25,000 to 35,000 clones. The ten largest clones add up to about a sixth of the sample. Material: blood buffy coat. The receptors derive from a woman aged 18 to 75 with a cervical HPV16 infection that either progressed to CIN3+ or cleared (not recorded which).

Remarks on this clone: The sequence runs out 3 residues before the end of the CDR3; the remainder is reconstructed from the germline J gene. V gene TRBV14 combines with J gene TRBJ1-1; D gene unclear. From germline, CDR1 is SGHDN and CDR2 FVKESK. V shed 1 base and J shed 1 base, with 4 bases lying between them. This CDR3 has 13 residues. This chain's CDR3 is CASSQVRNTEAFF. Incomplete CDR3 DNA: TGTGCCAGCAGCCAAGTCAGGAACACTGAA.

The sequenced CDR3 bases are TGTGCCAGTAGCCGGGGACTAGCCGCCTACGAG. As protein: CASSRGLAAYE. The whole CDR3 is CASSRGLAAYEQYF. V and J are TRBV19 and TRBJ2-7, with 9 bases fitting TRBD2. Read data end 3 residues before the CDR3 end; the end is taken from the germline J gene. CDR1 is LNHDA, CDR2 SQIVND, per germline (reference sequence). J was trimmed by 2 bases and V by 6 bases; bases with no gene match: 5. This CDR3 is 14 amino acids long.

Regarding this clone: The DNA ends 3 residues before the CDR3 does, and the rest of the CDR3 is filled in from the germline J gene. The gene calls are TRBV19 and TRBJ1-2; the match to TRBD1 covers 8 bases. The CDR3 sequence is 13 residues long. Germline V CDR1 and CDR2: LNHDA, SQIVND (reference sequence). CDR3 sequence reads: CASGTGSSYDYTF. CDR3 DNA (partial): TGTGCCAGTGGGACAGGTAGCTCCTACGAC.

With regard to this clone: One junction end disagrees with the germline gene, perhaps due to a read error. The missing CDR3 end, 3 residues past where the read stops, is filled in from the germline J gene. Other DNA sequences of this sample code for an identical CDR3. This chain links TRBV18 with TRBJ1-3; a weak D match, TRBD1 (6 bases). CDR3 length: 17 amino acids. Germline V lookup: CDR1 KGHSH, CDR2 LQKENI. CDR3 DNA, as far as it was read: TGTGCCAGCTCGCCCAGCATACAGGGAAGCTCTGGAAACACG. Its translation: CASSPSIQGSSGNT. The full CDR3 protein reads CASSPSIQGSSGNTIYF.

On this clone: The CDR3 end is not reached by the read, which stops 3 residues before it; the germline J gene fills it in. The chain employs TRBV5-1 and TRBJ1-5; TRBD1 is a possible D gene (5 bases). V lost 0 bases to trimming and J lost 4 bases, with 11 bases between them. Germline CDR1 is SGHRS and CDR2 is YFSETQ. The CDR3 totals 15 residues. The CDR3 bases that were read are TGCGCCAGCAGCTTGGATGGGGGGACTAATCAGCCC. Translated, it gives CASSLDGGTNQP. The whole CDR3 reads CASSLDGGTNQPQHF. Full variable domain (missing parts from reference TRBV5-1 and TRBJ1-5): KAGVTQTPRYLIKTRGQQVTLSCSPISGHRSVSWYQQTPGQGLQFLFEYFSETQRNKGNFPGRFSGRQFSNSRSEMNVSTLELGDSALYLCASSLDGGTNQPQHFGDGTRLSIL.

In the case of this clone: The observed sequence ends 3 residues before the CDR3 terminus, with the missing tail filled in from the germline J gene. This chain links TRBV19 with TRBJ1-2; 7 bases map to TRBD1. Trimming at V came to 0 bases and at J to 6 bases, leaving 10 bases not matched to a gene. Germline assignment: CDR1 LNHDA and CDR2 SQIVND (reference sequence). This CDR3 is 16 amino acids long. CDR3 loop: CASSIDHRGRYDGYTF. Partial CDR3 DNA: TGTGCCAGTAGTATAGACCACAGGGGAAGATATGATGGC.

On this clone: The read finishes 3 residues shy of the CDR3 end, and the germline J gene is used to complete it. The rearrangement joins TRBV7-2 to TRBJ1-2; 7 bases align to TRBD1. CDR1 SGHTA and CDR2 FQGNSA come from the germline V gene. The J segment lost 4 bases and the V segment lost 8 bases, leaving 7 bases of the junction unmatched. The CDR3 contains 13 residues. The CDR3 bases that were read are TGTGCCAGCGCAGGGGGATCGGGCTATGGC. Translation: CASAGGSGYG. The entire CDR3 reads CASAGGSGYGYTF. The full variable domain, in which reference TRBV7-2 and TRBJ1-2 provide the parts outside the CDR3, is GAGVSQSPSNKVTEKGKDVELRCDPISGHTALYWYRQSLGQGLEFLIYFQGNSAPDKSGLPSDRFSAERTGGSVSTLTIQRTQQEDSAVYLCASAGGSGYGYTFGSGTRLTVV.

Details on this clone: From the germline J gene comes the end of the CDR3, since the read stops 3 residues before it. The same CDR3 is also encoded by other DNA sequences in this sample. The rearrangement uses TRBV30 and TRBJ1-3, with D possibly matching TRBD1 (5 bases). The CDR3 length is 15 residues. V lost 3 bases and J 0 bases, leaving 12 bases between the germline ends. Germline V gives CDR1 GTSNPN, CDR2 SVGIG (reference sequence). The part of the CDR3 DNA that was read is TGTGCCTGGAGCCCAAGTGGGGCCTCTGGAAACACC. It is translated as CAWSPSGASGNT. The whole CDR3 sequence reads CAWSPSGASGNTIYF.

Comment on this clone: The read ends 3 residues before the CDR3 terminus; that terminus is restored from the germline J gene. The chain couples TRBV18 to TRBJ2-3; 8 bases align to TRBD2. The V gene's germline CDR1 is KGHSH and CDR2 LQKENI. J was trimmed by 4 bases and V by 6 bases; bases with no gene match: 9. The CDR3 length is 15 residues. Incomplete CDR3 DNA: TGTGCCAGCTCCCCAGACAGCGGGAGTGCAGATACG. Translation gives CASSPDSGSADT. The whole CDR3 sequence reads CASSPDSGSADTQYF.

The CDR3 here is CSVERGNYGYTF. Partial CDR3 DNA: TGCAGCGTTGAGCGGGGCAACTATGGC. The chain couples TRBV29-1 to TRBJ1-2, with D possibly TRBD1 on 5 matching bases. The missing CDR3 end, 3 residues past where the read stops, is filled in from the germline J gene. Germline CDR1 reads SQVTM; CDR2 reads ANQGSEA. The CDR3 loop spans 12 amino acids. Trimming pared 3 bases from V and 2 bases from J, leaving 7 bases between.

A word on this clone: The read comes to an end 3 residues before the CDR3 does, leaving the germline J gene to fill in the end. The chain couples TRBV7-9 to TRBJ1-2; weak D call: TRBD1 (6 bases). Germline lookup yields CDR1 SEHNR and CDR2 FQNEAQ (reference sequence). The CDR3 has 14 residues. CDR3 sequence reads: CASSSNVGARGYTF. Partial CDR3 DNA: TGTGCCAGCAGCTCCAATGTGGGGGCTCGGGGC. Full variable domain (remainder filled in from reference TRBV7-9 and TRBJ1-2): DTGVSQNPRHKITKRGQNVTFRCDPISEHNRLYWYRQTLGQGPEFLTYFQNEAQLEKSRLLSDRFSAERPKGSFSTLEIQRTEQGDSAMYLCASSSNVGARGYTFGSGTRLTVV.

Note on this clone: Sequencing ends 3 residues short of the CDR3 end; the germline J gene provides the rest. The chain has TRBV20-1 and TRBJ1-5; D uncertain. CDR3 length: 14 amino acids. Germline values: CDR1 DFQATT, CDR2 SNEGSKA (reference sequence). V was shortened by 4 bases and J by 3 bases, with 13 bases between the two germline ends. CDR3 region: CSATQGSSNQPQHF. The CDR3 DNA, read in part, is TGCAGTGCTACCCAAGGCTCCTCCAATCAGCCC.

Concerning this clone itself: The read falls 3 residues short of the CDR3 end, and the missing part is taken from the germline J gene. The J gene is TRBJ2-5, the V gene TRBV4-2; TRBD2 matches at 11 bases. This CDR3 has 17 amino acids. CDR1 and CDR2 from the germline V gene are LGHNA and YNFKEQ. The V and J ends lost 1 base and 5 bases, in that order; junction bases with no gene match: 9. CDR3 DNA, as far as it was read: TGTGCCAGCAGCCAAGGGGTTAGCGGGGGGGCCGAGGAGACC. Protein: CASSQGVSGGAEET. The complete CDR3 sequence is CASSQGVSGGAEETQYF.

Concerning this clone itself: The read ends 3 residues early relative to the CDR3; the germline J gene fills the gap. The chain couples TRBV29-1 to TRBJ2-5; a possible D gene is TRBD1 (6 bases). This CDR3 is built from 12 residues. Germline CDR1 and CDR2: SQVTM and ANQGSEA. Trimming stripped 7 bases from V and 4 bases from J, with 13 bases between. Partial CDR3 DNA: TGCAGCGCGGCAGGGGCGGGAGAGACC. Its protein is CSAAGAGET. The entire CDR3 protein reads CSAAGAGETQYF.

In the case of this clone: The read finishes 3 residues shy of the CDR3 end, and the germline J gene is used to complete it. V is TRBV20-1 and J is TRBJ2-5; D is possibly TRBD1 (5 bases). This CDR3 is 15 amino acids long. Trimming took 0 bases from V and 5 from J, leaving 16 bases between them. Germline CDR1 and CDR2: DFQATT and SNEGSKA (reference sequence). CDR3 loop: CSARDGAEIGETQYF. CDR3 DNA (partial): TGCAGTGCTAGAGATGGGGCGGAGATCGGTGAGACC.

Remarks on this clone: The read comes to an end 3 residues before the CDR3 does, leaving the germline J gene to fill in the end. The chain carries TRBV7-2 and TRBJ1-2, with TRBD1 as a possible D gene (6 bases). This CDR3 is 15 amino acids long. Trimming removed 8 bases from V and 6 bases from J, with 22 bases in between. CDR1 and CDR2 (germline): SGHTA, FQGNSA. The CDR3 sequence is CASGLRGFGSDGYTF. Partial CDR3 DNA: TGTGCCAGCGGGCTAAGGGGGTTCGGGAGCGATGGC.

With respect to this clone: The sequenced fragment ends 3 residues before the CDR3 boundary, so the rest is inferred from the germline J gene. The chain couples TRBV12-5 to TRBJ2-5, with 8 bases identical to TRBD1. Germline loops: CDR1 LGHNT, CDR2 FRNRAP. The CDR3 spans 13 residues. Unmatched junction bases numbered 6, after V lost 7 bases and J lost 5 bases. The DNA read from the CDR3 is TGTGCTAGTGCGGGACAGGTAGGGGAGACC. It encodes CASAGQVGET. Given in full, the CDR3 is CASAGQVGETQYF.

A note on this clone: The read halts 3 residues ahead of the CDR3 end, with the missing end drawn from the germline J gene. V usage is TRBV7-9 and J usage is TRBJ1-2, with D uncertain. This CDR3 contains 14 residues. CDR1 SEHNR and CDR2 FQNEAQ come from the germline V gene (reference sequence). The CDR3 bases that were read are TGTGCCAGCAGCTTAGGGCTAGCGGTTTACGAC. Translation gives CASSLGLAVYD. The full-length CDR3 reads as CASSLGLAVYDYTF.

Comment on this clone: Read sequence stops 3 residues before the CDR3 end, and the germline J gene provides the missing end. The chain combines TRBV6-2 or TRBV6-3 with TRBJ1-2; D is undetermined. Germline V lookup: CDR1 MNHEY, CDR2 SVGEGT. This CDR3 contains 13 residues. V was clipped by 2 bases and J by 7 bases, with 11 bases between them. The covered CDR3 bases are TGTGCCAGCAGTTACGGCCCTAGAGGTGGC. Residues: CASSYGPRGG. The entire CDR3 reads CASSYGPRGGYTF.

Comment on this clone: The CDR3 goes on 3 residues after the read ends, and that part is filled in from the germline J gene. This chain connects TRBV6-1 to TRBJ2-4; D may match TRBD1 or TRBD2 (6 bases each). This CDR3 contains 15 residues. Germline assignment: CDR1 MNHNS and CDR2 SASEGT. CDR3 DNA, as far as it was read: TGTGCCAGCAGTGAAGGTCAGGGGAGGATGGATGGT. It codes for CASSEGQGRMDG. In full, the CDR3 reads CASSEGQGRMDGQYF.

Concerning this clone: The read halts 3 residues ahead of the CDR3 end, with the missing end drawn from the germline J gene. The chain links TRBV10-1 to TRBJ2-1; D is perhaps TRBD1 (5 bases). The CDR3 sequence is 17 residues long. V was shortened by 4 bases and J by 3 bases, with 19 bases between the two germline ends. Germline V gives CDR1 WNHNN, CDR2 SYGVQD (reference sequence). Partial CDR3 DNA: TGCGCCAGCAGTGTCCCTAAATACCGCCAGGGCTACAATGAG. Translation gives CASSVPKYRQGYNE. The whole CDR3 region reads CASSVPKYRQGYNEQFF.

Concerning this clone itself: The read gets to within 3 residues of the CDR3 end, and the germline J gene fills in the rest. This chain links TRBV20-1 with TRBJ2-7; no definite D call. The V end was cut by 3 bases, the J end by 5 bases, with 11 bases between. Germline CDR1 DFQATT, CDR2 SNEGSKA (reference sequence). The CDR3 covers 12 residues. CDR3 sequence: CSARNSLHEQYF. The CDR3 bases that were read are TGCAGTGCTAGGAACTCGTTACACGAG.

In the case of this clone: Read data end 3 residues before the CDR3 end; the end is taken from the germline J gene. The chain links TRBV19 to TRBJ2-2; 9 positions agree with TRBD1. Germline V gene lookup returns CDR1 LNHDA and CDR2 SQIVND (reference sequence). The CDR3 loop spans 16 amino acids. CDR3 loop: CASSIEPGQGGEKLFF. CDR3 DNA (partial): TGTGCCAGTAGTATCGAACCGGGACAGGGTGGTGAAAAG.

Note on this clone: Read sequence stops 3 residues before the CDR3 end, and the germline J gene provides the missing end. This chain joins TRBV6-2 or TRBV6-3 and TRBJ2-1, with 12 bases lining up with TRBD2. Looked up from germline, CDR1 is MNHEY and CDR2 is SVGEGT. V shed 6 bases and J 6 bases; nucleotides not matched to a gene: 6. This CDR3 is 15 amino acids long. The sequenced CDR3 bases are TGTGCCAGCAGCCCTCCTAGCGGGAGGGCCAATGAG. This codes for CASSPPSGRANE. The whole CDR3 protein is CASSPPSGRANEQFF.